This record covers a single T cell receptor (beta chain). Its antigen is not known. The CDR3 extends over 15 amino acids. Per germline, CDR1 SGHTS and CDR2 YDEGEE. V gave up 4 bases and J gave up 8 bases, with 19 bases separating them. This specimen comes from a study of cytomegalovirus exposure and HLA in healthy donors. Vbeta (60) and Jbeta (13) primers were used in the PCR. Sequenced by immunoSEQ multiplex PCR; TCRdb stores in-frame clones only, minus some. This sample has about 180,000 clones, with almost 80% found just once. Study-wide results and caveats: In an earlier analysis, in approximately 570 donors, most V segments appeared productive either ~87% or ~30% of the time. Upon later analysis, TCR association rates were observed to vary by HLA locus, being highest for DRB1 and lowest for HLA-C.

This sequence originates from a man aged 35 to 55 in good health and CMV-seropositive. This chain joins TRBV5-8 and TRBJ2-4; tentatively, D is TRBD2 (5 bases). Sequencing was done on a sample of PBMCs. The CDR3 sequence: CASSPPRGVRDIQYF. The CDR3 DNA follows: TGTGCCAGCAGCCCACCCCGCGGAGTGAGGGACATTCAGTACTTC.